The clone carrying this TCR beta chain turned up a few times. What it recognizes is unknown. The length of the CDR3 is 14 residues. Germline assignment: CDR1 SGHRS and CDR2 YFSETQ. Trimming removed 3 bases from V and 6 bases from J; junction bases left unmatched: 1. Before the COVID-19 pandemic, during about 2011-2019, CD4+ T cells were taken from unexposed donors. The cells were cultured for about ten days before CD4+ T cells were isolated. As cell numbers allowed, unexposed-donor CD4+ T cells faced SARS-CoV-2 S/N and four cold-coronavirus spikes. The sample originates from a study of CD4 T cells in relation to SARS-CoV-2 and coronaviruses. Study-wide background: TCR beta CDR3s were sequenced after approximately ten-day antigen culture of PBMCs. Negative control cultures got HIV-1 Nef peptides or no peptide.

The repertoire was sequenced with immunoSEQ multiplex PCR; TCRdb's copy has only in-frame clones and lacks some. The sample has some 30,000 clones, roughly 80% seen once. Source material: CD4+ T cells from PBMCs, cultured in vitro. The J gene is TRBJ1-6, the V gene TRBV5-1; 9 bases line up with TRBD1. The sequence came from a human donor in good health. The CDR3 region has the DNA TGCGCCAGCAGCTCGGGACAGGGTAATTCACCCCTCCACTTT. It translates to CASSSGQGNSPLHF.